This T cell receptor beta chain was observed in a study of shared clonotypes between healthy human individuals. Using immunoSEQ multiplex PCR, the repertoire was profiled, and TCRdb retains in-frame clones only, with some absent. The sample records a few million clones, approximately 96% being singletons. The authors divided CD4+ cells into CD45RA+ naive and CD45RA-negative memory subsets. CDR3 size: 18 residues. Germline CDR1 and CDR2: SGHNT and YENEEA. With 0 bases clipped from V and 6 bases from J, the junction kept 14 bases outside the gene matches. Findings and limits, study-wide: Larger estimated richness was generally recorded for naive subsets relative to memory subsets. Generation of non-shared clonotypes was less probable than generation of clonotypes shared by all four donors.

This clone has a single count. Its antigen remains unidentified. The sequence came from a man aged 18 to 35 in good health. The sample consisted of naive CD4+ T cells sorted from blood. The subset here: CD45RA+ positively selected. The V call is TRBV11-3, the J call TRBJ1-5; 7 nucleotides match TRBD1. The CDR3 here is CASSLEFLDRENGQPQHF. For the CDR3, the DNA is TGTGCCAGCAGCTTAGAGTTCTTAGACAGGGAGAATGGTCAGCCCCAGCATTTT.